This paragraph reports one TCR beta chain. This clonotype came up a few times. Its antigen is not yet known. The sample holds no much larger clone one base away, and base qualities are not on file. This entry comes from a study of CD8 T cells in ankylosing spondylitis (dated by TCRdb to the late 2010s). In terms of the full investigation: The study set out to find disease-linked TCR variants by profiling T cell receptor beta repertoires in ankylosing spondylitis patients and healthy donors. The full study cohort comprised 20 to 30 ankylosing spondylitis patients and 85 to 120 healthy donors. Peripheral blood was sampled, and synovial fluid was additionally collected from ankylosing spondylitis patients. Here is what the overall study found, with its caveats: A TCR beta motif of fewer than 10 highly homologous amino acid variants appeared characteristic of blood from ankylosing spondylitis patients. A CD8+ phenotype was shown by the disease-linked clones, which were found at relatively low frequencies in peripheral blood. Some motif variants had previously been reported in the synovial fluid and blood of reactive arthritis patients, which suggests shared mechanisms of disease initiation. The disease-linked clones were reported to be significantly enriched in matched synovial fluid samples from ankylosing spondylitis patients.

Sequencer: Illumina HiSeq 2500. Quantitative 5'-RACE with molecular barcodes was the method used to prepare the TCR beta libraries. Per the original workflow: Disease-linked TCR variants were identified with a new computational method built on a probabilistic model of VDJ rearrangement. TCRdb handled the public reads itself, with Q25 trimming in fastp and clone calling in MiXCR, and kept productive beta chains. Rows with one shared CDR3 protein collapse into an entry with the most common genes and DNA. The V and J calls and clone size are TCRdb's, not the authors'. The sample contains hundreds of thousands of distinct CDR3 sequences, 12% of them found a single time. The ten top clones hold 0.45% to 0.6% of the sample. The CDR3 sequence holds 15 residues, the cysteine and phenylalanine included. CDR3 DNA is the only sequence kept; it has 45 bases, read in frame from the first base. The CDR1 and CDR2 encoded by the germline V gene are MNHEY and SVGAGI. V and J are truncated by 2 bases and 3 bases respectively, leaving an intervening sequence of 13 bases.

This chain joins TRBV6-5 to TRBJ1-2; TRBD1 could be the D gene, as 5 bases match. This TCR was recovered from a male donor with ankylosing spondylitis. Sequencing used blood, either unsorted or a sorted T cell fraction (not recorded which). CDR3 protein: CASSYVAGRDYGYTF. At the DNA level, the sequence is TGTGCCAGCAGTTACGTCGCAGGGAGAGACTATGGCTACACCTTC.